Each of the 5 T cell receptor beta chains below was sequenced from the same sample in a study of cytomegalovirus exposure and HLA in healthy donors. The PCR contained 60 Vbeta and 13 Jbeta primers. The method was immunoSEQ multiplex PCR; TCRdb's version includes in-frame clones alone and lacks a portion of them. The repertoire holds around 250,000 clones, with about nine tenths as singletons. Sequenced input: PBMCs. These receptor sequences come from a girl aged 2-10 years in good health and CMV-seronegative.

This chain links TRBV10-1 with TRBJ2-7; 12 nucleotides agree with TRBD2. The trim removed 1 base at V and 10 bases at J, leaving 2 bases unmatched. CDR1 is WNHNN and CDR2 is SYGVQD in the germline V gene (reference sequence). CDR3 size: 13 residues. The CDR3 coding sequence is TGCGCCAGCAGTGAGTTGACTAGCGGGGGCCAGTACTTC. It is translated as CASSELTSGGQYF.

The V call is TRBV7-3, the J call TRBJ2-3; the D is unclear. The germline gives CDR1 SGHTA, CDR2 FQGTGA. The CDR3 is made up of 16 amino acids. Trimming stripped 0 bases from V and 1 base from J, with 11 bases between. CDR3 residues: CASSLTGERGTDTQYF. Here the CDR3 DNA reads TGTGCCAGCAGCTTAACGGGCGAGAGAGGCACAGATACGCAGTATTTT.

Turning to this clone: One end of the junction fails to match germline, which may point to a read error. J is TRBJ2-7 and V is TRBV4-1; 9 positions agree with TRBD1. From germline, CDR1 is MGHRA and CDR2 YSYEKL. The CDR3 loop spans 16 amino acids. The CDR3: CASSQYHRGQSYEQYF. The CDR3 DNA sequence: TGCGCCAGCAGCCAATATCACAGGGGGCAGTCCTACGAGCAATACTTC.

V and J are TRBV7-9 and TRBJ2-3; TRBD1 is a possible D gene (6 bases). CDR1 and CDR2 (germline): SEHNR, FQNEAQ (reference sequence). This CDR3 is 18 amino acids long. Trimming pared 5 bases from V and 6 bases from J, leaving 27 bases between. Here the CDR3 DNA reads TGTGCCAGCAGCGAACAACAGGGATCGGTAGGCCACAAGGATACGCAGTATTTT. Protein sequence: CASSEQQGSVGHKDTQYF.

This clone was found once. At the DNA level, this CDR3 is encoded by other sequences in the same sample as well. The J gene is TRBJ1-2, the V gene TRBV29-1, with 8 bases lining up with TRBD1. With V trimmed by 1 base and J by 7 bases, 2 bases remained unmatched. The CDR3 covers 12 residues. Germline CDR1 SQVTM, CDR2 ANQGSEA. The CDR3 nucleotides read TGCAGCGTTGAAGGTCAGGGGGCTGGCTACACCTTC. This gives the protein CSVEGQGAGYTF.